This TCR beta chain was profiled in a study of PD-L1 blockade in urothelial cancer. Germline V gene data show CDR1 as LGHNA and CDR2 as YSLEER. V lost 0 bases, J lost 0 bases, and 4 bases stayed unmatched. The CDR3 is 17 amino acids. The time point was: peripheral blood 6 weeks after treatment start. The authors spiked synthetic TCR analog templates into each PCR. Generated by immunoSEQ multiplex PCR, the TCRdb table keeps only in-frame clones and is missing some. This table holds tens of thousands of clones, approximately 86% found once. The specimen comprised PBMCs, sampled around atezolizumab (anti-PD-L1) treatment. The chain carries TRBV4-3 and TRBJ2-2; the match to TRBD2 covers 7 bases. This sequence was found in a man aged 60-69 years with urothelial cancer. CDR3 nucleotide sequence: TGCGCCAGCAGCCAAGATGGAGGACTAGCGAACACCGGGGAGCTGTTTTTT. Residues: CASSQDGGLANTGELFF.